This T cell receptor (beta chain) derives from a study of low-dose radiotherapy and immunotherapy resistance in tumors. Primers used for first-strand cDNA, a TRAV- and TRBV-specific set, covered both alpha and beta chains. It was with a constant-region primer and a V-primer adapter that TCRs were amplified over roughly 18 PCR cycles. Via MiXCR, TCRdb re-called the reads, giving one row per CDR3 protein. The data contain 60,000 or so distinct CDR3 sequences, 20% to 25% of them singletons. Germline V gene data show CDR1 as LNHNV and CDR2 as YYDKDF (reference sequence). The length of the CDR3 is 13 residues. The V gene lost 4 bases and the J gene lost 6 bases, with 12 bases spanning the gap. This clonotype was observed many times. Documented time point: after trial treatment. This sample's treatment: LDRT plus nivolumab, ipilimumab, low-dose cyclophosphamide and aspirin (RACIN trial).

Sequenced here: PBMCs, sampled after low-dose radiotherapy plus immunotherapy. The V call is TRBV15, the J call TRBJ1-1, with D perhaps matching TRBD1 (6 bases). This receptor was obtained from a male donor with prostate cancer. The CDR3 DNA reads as TGTGCCACCAGCAACGGACAGACCCCTGAAGCTTTCTTT. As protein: CATSNGQTPEAFF.